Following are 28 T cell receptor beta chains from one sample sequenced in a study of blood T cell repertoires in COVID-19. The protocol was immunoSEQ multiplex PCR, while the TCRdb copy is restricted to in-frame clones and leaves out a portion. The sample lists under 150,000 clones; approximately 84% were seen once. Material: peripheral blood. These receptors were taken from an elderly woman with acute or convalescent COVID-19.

CDR3: CASSLAGSGAFF. The DNA of the CDR3 is TGTGCCAGCAGCTTAGCGGGGAGCGGAGCTTTCTTT. V is TRBV7-2 and J is TRBJ1-1; D gene unclear. The CDR3 spans 12 residues. Trimming took 0 bases from V and 10 from J, leaving 9 bases between them. The germline V gene has CDR1 SGHTA and CDR2 FQGNSA.

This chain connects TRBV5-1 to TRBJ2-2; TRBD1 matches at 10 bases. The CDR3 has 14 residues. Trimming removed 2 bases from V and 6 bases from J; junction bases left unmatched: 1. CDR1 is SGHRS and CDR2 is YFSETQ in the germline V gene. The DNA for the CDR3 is TGCGCCAGCAGCTTCGGACAGGGGGCCGGGGAGCTGTTTTTT. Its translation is CASSFGQGAGELFF.

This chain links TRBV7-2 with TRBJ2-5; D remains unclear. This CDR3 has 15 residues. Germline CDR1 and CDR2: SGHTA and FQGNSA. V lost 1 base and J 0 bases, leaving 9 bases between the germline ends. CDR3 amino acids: CASSLGQLYQETQYF. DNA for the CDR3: TGTGCCAGCAGCTTAGGTCAGTTGTACCAAGAGACCCAGTACTTC.

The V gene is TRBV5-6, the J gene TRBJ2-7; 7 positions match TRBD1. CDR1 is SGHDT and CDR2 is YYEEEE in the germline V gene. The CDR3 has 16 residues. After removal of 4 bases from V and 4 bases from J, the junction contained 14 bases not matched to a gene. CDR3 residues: CASSGTGEPKNYEQYF. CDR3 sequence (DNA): TGTGCCAGCAGCGGAACAGGGGAGCCGAAAAATTACGAGCAGTACTTC.

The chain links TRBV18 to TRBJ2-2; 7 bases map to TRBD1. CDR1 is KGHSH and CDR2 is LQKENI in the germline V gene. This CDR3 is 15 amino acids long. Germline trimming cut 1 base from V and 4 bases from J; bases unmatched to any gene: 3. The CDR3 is CASSPRQGLTGELFF. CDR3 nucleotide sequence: TGTGCCAGCTCACCACGACAGGGTCTCACCGGGGAGCTGTTTTTT.

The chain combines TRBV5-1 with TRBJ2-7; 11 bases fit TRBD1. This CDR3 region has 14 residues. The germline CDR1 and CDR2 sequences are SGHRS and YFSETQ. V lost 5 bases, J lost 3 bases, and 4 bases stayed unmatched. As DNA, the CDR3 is TGCGCCAGCAGGGCGGGACAGGGGGTCTACGAGCAGTACTTC. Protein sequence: CASRAGQGVYEQYF.

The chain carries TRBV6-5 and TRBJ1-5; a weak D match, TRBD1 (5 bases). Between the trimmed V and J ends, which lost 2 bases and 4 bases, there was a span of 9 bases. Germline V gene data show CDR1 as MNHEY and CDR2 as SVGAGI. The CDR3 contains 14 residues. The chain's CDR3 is CASSYRSGNQPQHF. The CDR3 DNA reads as TGTGCCAGCAGTTACCGGTCAGGGAATCAGCCCCAGCATTTT.

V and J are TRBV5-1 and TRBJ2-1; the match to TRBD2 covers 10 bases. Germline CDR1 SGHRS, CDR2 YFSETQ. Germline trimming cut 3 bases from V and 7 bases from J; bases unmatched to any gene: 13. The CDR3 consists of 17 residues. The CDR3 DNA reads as TGCGCCAGCAGCTCCCGCCCTAGCGGGAGTCGGGGGAATGAGCAGTTCTTC. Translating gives CASSSRPSGSRGNEQFF.

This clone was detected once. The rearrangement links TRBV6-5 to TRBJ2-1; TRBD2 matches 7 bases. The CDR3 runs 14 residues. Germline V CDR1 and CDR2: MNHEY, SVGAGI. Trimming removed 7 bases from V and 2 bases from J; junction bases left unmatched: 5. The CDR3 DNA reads TGTGCCAGCACCCCCCTAGCGGCCTACAATGAGCAGTTCTTC. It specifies CASTPLAAYNEQFF.

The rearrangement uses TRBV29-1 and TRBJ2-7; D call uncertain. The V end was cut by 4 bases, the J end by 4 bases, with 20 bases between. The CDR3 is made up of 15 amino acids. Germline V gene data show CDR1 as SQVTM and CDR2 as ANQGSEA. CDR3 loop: CSVASRRTNVYEQYF. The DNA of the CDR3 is TGCAGCGTTGCTAGTAGGCGCACGAATGTTTACGAGCAGTACTTC.

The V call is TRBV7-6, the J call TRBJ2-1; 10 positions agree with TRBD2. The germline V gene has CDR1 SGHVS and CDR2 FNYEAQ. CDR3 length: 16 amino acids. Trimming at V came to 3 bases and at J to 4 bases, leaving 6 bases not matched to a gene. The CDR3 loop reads CASSFLVAGGYNEQFF. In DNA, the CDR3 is TGTGCCAGCAGCTTCCTGGTAGCGGGGGGTTACAATGAGCAGTTCTTC.

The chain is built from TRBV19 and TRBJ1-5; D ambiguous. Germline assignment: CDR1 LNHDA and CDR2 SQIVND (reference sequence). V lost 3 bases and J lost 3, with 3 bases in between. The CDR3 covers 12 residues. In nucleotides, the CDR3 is TGTGCCAGTAGTATGGCCAATCAGCCCCAGCATTTT. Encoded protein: CASSMANQPQHF.

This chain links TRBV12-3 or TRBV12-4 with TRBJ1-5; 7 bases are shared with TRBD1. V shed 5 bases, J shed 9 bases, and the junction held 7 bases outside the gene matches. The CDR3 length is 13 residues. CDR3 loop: CASSNRGQGPQHF. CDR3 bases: TGTGCCAGCAGTAACAGGGGTCAAGGGCCCCAGCATTTT.

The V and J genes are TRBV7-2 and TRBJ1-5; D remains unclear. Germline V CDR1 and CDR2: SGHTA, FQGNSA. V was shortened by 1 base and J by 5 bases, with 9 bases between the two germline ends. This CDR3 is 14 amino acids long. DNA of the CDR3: TGTGCCAGCAGCTTAGTAGGTGCGGATCAGCCCCAGCATTTT. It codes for CASSLVGADQPQHF. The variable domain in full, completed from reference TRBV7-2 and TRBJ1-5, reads GAGVSQSPSNKVTEKGKDVELRCDPISGHTALYWYRQSLGQGLEFLIYFQGNSAPDKSGLPSDRFSAERTGGSVSTLTIQRTQQEDSAVYLCASSLVGADQPQHFGDGTRLSIL.

This chain's CDR3 is CATRQGAAEAFF. CDR3 DNA sequence: TGTGCCACCCGCCAGGGGGCGGCTGAAGCTTTCTTT. V usage is TRBV6-5 and J usage is TRBJ1-1; 8 positions agree with TRBD1. The germline gives CDR1 MNHEY, CDR2 SVGAGI. With 10 bases clipped from V and 6 bases from J, the junction kept 7 bases outside the gene matches. This CDR3 region has 12 residues.

The CDR3, as DNA: TGTGCCAGCAGCCCGCAAGAGACCCAGTACTTC. Translated: CASSPQETQYF. The rearrangement links TRBV7-2 to TRBJ2-5; D gene uncertain. The germline V and J ends were trimmed by 5 bases and 2 bases, with 3 bases remaining between them. Germline CDR1 reads SGHTA; CDR2 reads FQGNSA. The CDR3 totals 11 residues.

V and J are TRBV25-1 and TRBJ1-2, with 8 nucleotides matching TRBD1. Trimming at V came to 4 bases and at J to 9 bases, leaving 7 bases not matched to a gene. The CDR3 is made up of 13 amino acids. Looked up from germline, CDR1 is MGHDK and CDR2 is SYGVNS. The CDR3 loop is CASSARQGTSYTF. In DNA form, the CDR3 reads TGTGCCAGCAGTGCTAGACAGGGGACCAGCTACACCTTC.

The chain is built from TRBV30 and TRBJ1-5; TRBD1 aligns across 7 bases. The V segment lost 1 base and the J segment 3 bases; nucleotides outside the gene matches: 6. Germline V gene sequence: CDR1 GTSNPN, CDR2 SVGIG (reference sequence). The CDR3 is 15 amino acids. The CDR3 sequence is CAWSAPGQFNQPQHF. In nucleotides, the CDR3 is TGTGCCTGGAGTGCCCCGGGACAGTTCAATCAGCCCCAGCATTTT.

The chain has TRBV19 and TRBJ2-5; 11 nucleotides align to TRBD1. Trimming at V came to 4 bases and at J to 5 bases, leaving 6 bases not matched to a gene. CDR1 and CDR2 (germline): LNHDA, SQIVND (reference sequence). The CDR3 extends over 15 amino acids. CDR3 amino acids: CASSKGQGVWETQYF. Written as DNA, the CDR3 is TGTGCCAGTAGTAAGGGACAGGGGGTCTGGGAGACCCAGTACTTC. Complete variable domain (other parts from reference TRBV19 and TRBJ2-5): DGGITQSPKYLFRKEGQNVTLSCEQNLNHDAMYWYRQDPGQGLRLIYYSQIVNDFQKGDIAEGYSVSREKKESFPLTVTSAQKNPTAFYLCASSKGQGVWETQYFGPGTRLLVL.

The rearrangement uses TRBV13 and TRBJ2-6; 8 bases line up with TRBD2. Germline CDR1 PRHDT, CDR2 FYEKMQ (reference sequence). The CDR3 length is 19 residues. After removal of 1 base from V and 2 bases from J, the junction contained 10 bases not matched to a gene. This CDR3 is CASSLVGERGPPGANVLTF. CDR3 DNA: TGTGCCAGCAGCTTAGTGGGTGAGCGGGGGCCTCCTGGGGCCAACGTCCTGACTTTC.

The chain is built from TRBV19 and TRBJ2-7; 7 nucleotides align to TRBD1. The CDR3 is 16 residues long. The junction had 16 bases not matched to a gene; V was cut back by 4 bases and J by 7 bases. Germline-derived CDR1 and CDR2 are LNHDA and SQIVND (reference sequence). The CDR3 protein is CASSNTNRDRLGEQYF. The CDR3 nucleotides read TGTGCCAGTAGTAACACCAACCGGGACAGACTTGGGGAGCAGTACTTC.

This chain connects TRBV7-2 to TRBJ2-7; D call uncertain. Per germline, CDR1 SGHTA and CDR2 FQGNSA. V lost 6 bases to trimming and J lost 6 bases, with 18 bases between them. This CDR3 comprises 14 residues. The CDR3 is CASRPSLAPREQYF. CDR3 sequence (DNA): TGTGCCAGCAGACCAAGCCTTGCCCCTCGCGAGCAGTACTTC.

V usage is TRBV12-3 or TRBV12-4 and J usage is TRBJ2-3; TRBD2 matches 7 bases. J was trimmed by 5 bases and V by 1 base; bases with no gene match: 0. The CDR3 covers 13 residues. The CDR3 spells CASSLGTRDTQYF. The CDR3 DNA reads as TGTGCCAGCAGTTTAGGGACTAGAGATACGCAGTATTTT.

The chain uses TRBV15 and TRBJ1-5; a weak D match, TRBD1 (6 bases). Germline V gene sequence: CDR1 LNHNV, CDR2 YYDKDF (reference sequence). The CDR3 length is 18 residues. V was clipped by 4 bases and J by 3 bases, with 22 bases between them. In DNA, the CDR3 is TGTGCCACCAGCACCCAATCTTCGACAGGTCTGTACAATCAGCCCCAGCATTTT. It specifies CATSTQSSTGLYNQPQHF.

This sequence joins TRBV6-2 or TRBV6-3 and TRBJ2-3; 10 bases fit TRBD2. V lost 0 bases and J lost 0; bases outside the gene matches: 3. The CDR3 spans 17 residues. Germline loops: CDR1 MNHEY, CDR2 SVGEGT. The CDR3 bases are TGTGCCAGCAGTTACTCCCCACTAGCGGGAAGCACAGATACGCAGTATTTT. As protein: CASSYSPLAGSTDTQYF.

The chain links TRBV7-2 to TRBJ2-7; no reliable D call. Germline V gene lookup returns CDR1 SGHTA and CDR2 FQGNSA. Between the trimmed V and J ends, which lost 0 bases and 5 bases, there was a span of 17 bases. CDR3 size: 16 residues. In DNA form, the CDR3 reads TGTGCCAGCAGCTTAGCGCGGCTACACCTCCGCAACGAGCAGTACTTC. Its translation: CASSLARLHLRNEQYF.

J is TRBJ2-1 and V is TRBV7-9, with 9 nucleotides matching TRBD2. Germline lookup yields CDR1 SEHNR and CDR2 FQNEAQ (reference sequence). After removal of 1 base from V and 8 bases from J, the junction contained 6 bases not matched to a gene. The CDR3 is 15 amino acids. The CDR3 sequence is CASSLGLAGTDEQFF. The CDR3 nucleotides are TGTGCCAGCAGCTTAGGGCTAGCGGGGACCGATGAGCAGTTCTTC.

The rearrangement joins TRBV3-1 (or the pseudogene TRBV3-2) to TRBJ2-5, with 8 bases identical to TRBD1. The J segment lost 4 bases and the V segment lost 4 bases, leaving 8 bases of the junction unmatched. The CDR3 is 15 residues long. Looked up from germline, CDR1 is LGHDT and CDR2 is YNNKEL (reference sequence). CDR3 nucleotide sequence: TGTGCCAGCAGCCTCGCCTCAGGGGGCCGAGAGACCCAGTACTTC. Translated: CASSLASGGRETQYF.